These T cell receptor beta chains were read from a single sample in a study of blood T cells in healthy people across ages. MiXCR, applied by TCRdb to the 5' RACE reads, yields one record per CDR3 protein. This sample has 750,000 to 950,000 distinct CDR3 sequences, with 53% found just once. Sequenced sample: blood. These receptors originate from an elderly man in good health. The CDR3 runs from the conserved cysteine through the conserved F or W. D genes are given only for firm matches. For some rows the clone size is stated as once, few or many, or as a class when expanded; others skip it.

j_call	d_call	clone_size	v_call	cdr3_nt	cdr3_aa
TRBJ2-1	.	.	TRBV27	TGTGCCAGTAGTGTCCGACTAGGCAATGAGCAGTTCTTC	CASSVRLGNEQFF
TRBJ1-1	.	.	TRBV5-1	TGCGCCAGCAGCACTCAGGAGAGATCGAACACTGAAGCTTTCTTT	CASSTQERSNTEAFF
TRBJ1-1	.	few	TRBV6-2/TRBV6-3	TGTGCCAGCGGGCAGGCCATGGGCACTGAAGCTTTCTTT	CASGQAMGTEAFF
TRBJ2-3	TRBD2	.	TRBV5-5	TGTGCCAGCAGCTTGCCTAGCGGAAGCACAGATACGCGGTATTTT	CASSLPSGSTDTRYF
TRBJ2-5	TRBD2	.	TRBV5-1	TGCGCCAGCAGCCCGGGGACTAGCAGGGGAGAGACCCAGTACTTC	CASSPGTSRGETQYF
TRBJ2-1	TRBD1	.	TRBV10-3	TGTGCCATCAGTGAGTTAAAGGGACAGTCACAAGAGACCCAGTTCTTC	CAISELKGQSQETQFF
TRBJ2-4	TRBD1	.	TRBV7-9	TGTGCCAGCAGCGATTGGGACAGGGCAGGAAACATTCAGTACTTC	CASSDWDRAGNIQYF
TRBJ2-7	.	few	TRBV2	TGTGCCAGCACTACAGATACCTCCTACGAGCAGTACTTC	CASTTDTSYEQYF
TRBJ2-6	.	.	TRBV28	TGTACCAGCAGTTCTCCTTGGGGGACAACTGGGGCCAACGTCCTGACTTTC	CTSSSPWGTTGANVLTF
TRBJ2-3	TRBD2	.	TRBV6-4	TGTGCCAGCAGTGCCCGCAGCGGGAGCTACACAGATACGCAGTATTTT	CASSARSGSYTDTQYF
TRBJ1-1	.	.	TRBV3-1	TGTGCCAGCTCCTGGGGAGGGGCGCCCACTGAAGCTTTCTTT	CASSWGGAPTEAFF
TRBJ2-3	TRBD2	few	TRBV4-2	TGTGCCAGCAGCCGCACAGCGGGAGGGCGGACAGATACGCAGTATTTT	CASSRTAGGRTDTQYF
TRBJ2-2	TRBD1	.	TRBV12-5	TGTGCTAGTGGGGCAGGGGGCGGGGAGCTGTTTTTT	CASGAGGGELFF
TRBJ1-1	.	.	TRBV18	TGTGCCAGCTCACCACCCTCGTACACTGAAGCTTTCTTT	CASSPPSYTEAFF
TRBJ2-3	.	few	TRBV2	TGTGCCAGCAGTGACTGGGGACGGGTATACGCGTATTTT	CASSDWGRVYAYF
TRBJ2-1	.	.	TRBV12-3/TRBV12-4	TGTGCCAGCACCACGTCCGGGACCCTCTACAATGAGCAGTTCTTC	CASTTSGTLYNEQFF
TRBJ2-5	.	.	TRBV20-1	TGCAGTGCTTCCGGGACCCTAACCTACCATGAGCAGTACTTC	CSASGTLTYHEQYF
TRBJ1-1	.	.	TRBV12-3/TRBV12-4	TGTACCAGCAGTTGGGTAACAAGAATAGGCACTGAAGCTTTCTTT	CTSSWVTRIGTEAFF
TRBJ2-7	TRBD1	.	TRBV5-1	TGCGCCAGCAGCACCGGGGACAGGGGGTTCGAGCAGTACTTC	CASSTGDRGFEQYF
TRBJ2-7	TRBD2	.	TRBV13	TGTGCCAGCAGCCTCGGACTAGTGGGAGACGAGCAGTACTTC	CASSLGLVGDEQYF
TRBJ2-1	TRBD2	.	TRBV7-6	TGTGCCAGCAGCTTAGGTGGCGGGAGGGGGAATGAGCAGTTCTTC	CASSLGGGRGNEQFF
TRBJ1-6	.	.	TRBV30	TGTGCCTGGAGTGCTCTCCGGGACCTGAATTCACCCCTCCACTTT	CAWSALRDLNSPLHF
TRBJ2-1	.	.	TRBV6-5	TGTGCCAGCAGTTACGAACAAAGCTCCTACAATGGGCAGTTCTTC	CASSYEQSSYNGQFF
TRBJ1-5	.	.	TRBV6-6	TGTGCCAGCAGATCAAGGGAAGGTCAGCCCCAGCATTTT	CASRSREGQPQHF
TRBJ1-1	.	few	TRBV21-1	TGTGCCAGCAGGACAGGGTGGGAGGCGGGTGATGCTGAAGCTTTCTTT	CASRTGWEAGDAEAFF
TRBJ2-7	TRBD2	.	TRBV29-1	TGCAGCGTTTCTAGCGGGAGCAACGAGCAGTACTTC	CSVSSGSNEQYF
TRBJ2-1	TRBD1	few	TRBV5-1	TGCGCCAGCAGCAACCGGGACAGGGTTTACAATGAGCAGTTCTTC	CASSNRDRVYNEQFF
TRBJ2-3	.	.	TRBV15	TGTGCCACCAGCAGAGATCGGGTCTCGAGGAGGGGATACGCGTATTTT	CATSRDRVSRRGYAYF